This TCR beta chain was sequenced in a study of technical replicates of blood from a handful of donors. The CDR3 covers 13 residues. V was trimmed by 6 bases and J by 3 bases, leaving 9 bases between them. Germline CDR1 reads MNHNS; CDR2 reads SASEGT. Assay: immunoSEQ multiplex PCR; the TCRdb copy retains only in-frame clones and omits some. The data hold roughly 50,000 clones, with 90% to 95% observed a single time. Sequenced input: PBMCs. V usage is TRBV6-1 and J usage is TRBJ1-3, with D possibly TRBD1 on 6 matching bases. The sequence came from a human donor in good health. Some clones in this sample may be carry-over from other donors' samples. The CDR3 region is CASSQTGGNTIYF. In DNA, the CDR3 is TGTGCCAGCAGCCAGACAGGTGGAAACACCATATATTTT.